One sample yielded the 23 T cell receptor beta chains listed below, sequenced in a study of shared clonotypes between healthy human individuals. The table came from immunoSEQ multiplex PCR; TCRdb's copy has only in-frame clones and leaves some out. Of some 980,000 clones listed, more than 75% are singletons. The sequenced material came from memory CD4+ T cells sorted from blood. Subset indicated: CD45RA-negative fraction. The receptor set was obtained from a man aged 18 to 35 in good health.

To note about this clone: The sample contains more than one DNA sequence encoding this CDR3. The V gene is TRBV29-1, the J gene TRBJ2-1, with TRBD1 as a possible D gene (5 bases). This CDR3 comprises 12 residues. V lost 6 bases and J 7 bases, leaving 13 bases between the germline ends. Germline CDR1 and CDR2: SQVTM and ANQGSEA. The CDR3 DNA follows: TGCAGCGTAGGAAGGGGTAGGAATGAGCAGTTCTTC. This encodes CSVGRGRNEQFF.

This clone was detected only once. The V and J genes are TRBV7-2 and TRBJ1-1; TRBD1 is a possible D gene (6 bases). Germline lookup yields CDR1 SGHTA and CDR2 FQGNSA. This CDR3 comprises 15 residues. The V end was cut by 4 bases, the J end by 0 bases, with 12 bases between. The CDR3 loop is CASSSWTAMNTEAFF. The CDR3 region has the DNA TGTGCCAGCAGCTCCTGGACAGCCATGAACACTGAAGCTTTCTTT.

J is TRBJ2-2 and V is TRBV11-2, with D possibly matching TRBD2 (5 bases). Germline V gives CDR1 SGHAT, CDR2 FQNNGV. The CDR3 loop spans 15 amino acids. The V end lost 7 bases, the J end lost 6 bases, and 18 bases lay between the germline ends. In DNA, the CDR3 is TGTGCCAGCAAGACATCGGGGAGTGGCCCCGGGGAGCTGTTTTTT. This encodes CASKTSGSGPGELFF. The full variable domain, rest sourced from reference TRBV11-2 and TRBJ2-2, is EAGVAQSPRYKIIEKRQSVAFWCNPISGHATLYWYQQILGQGPKLLIQFQNNGVVDDSQLPKDRFSAERLKGVDSTLKIQPAKLEDSAVYLCASKTSGSGPGELFFGEGSRLTVL.

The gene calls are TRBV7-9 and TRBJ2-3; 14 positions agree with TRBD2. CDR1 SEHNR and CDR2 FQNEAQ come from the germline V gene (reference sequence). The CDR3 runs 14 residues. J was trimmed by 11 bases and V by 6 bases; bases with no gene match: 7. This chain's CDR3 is CASSPKGTSGGQYF. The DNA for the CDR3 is TGTGCCAGCAGTCCTAAAGGGACTAGCGGGGGGCAGTATTTT.

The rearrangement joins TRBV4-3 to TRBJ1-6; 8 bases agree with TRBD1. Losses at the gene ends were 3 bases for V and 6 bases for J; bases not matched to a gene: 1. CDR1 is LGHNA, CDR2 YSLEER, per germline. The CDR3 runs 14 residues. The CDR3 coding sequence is TGCGCCAGCAGCCAGGGACAGGCTAATTCACCCCTCCACTTT. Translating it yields CASSQGQANSPLHF.

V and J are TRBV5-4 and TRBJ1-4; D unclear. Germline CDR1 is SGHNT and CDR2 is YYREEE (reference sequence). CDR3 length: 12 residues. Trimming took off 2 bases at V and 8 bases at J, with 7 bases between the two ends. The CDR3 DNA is TGTGCCAGCAGCTTAATTAGCGAAAAACTGTTTTTT. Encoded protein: CASSLISEKLFF.

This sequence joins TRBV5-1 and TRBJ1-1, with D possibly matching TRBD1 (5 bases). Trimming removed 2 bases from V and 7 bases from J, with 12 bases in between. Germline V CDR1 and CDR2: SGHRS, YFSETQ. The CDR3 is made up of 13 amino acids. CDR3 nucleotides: TGCGCCAGCAGCTTACAACAGCAGGGTGAAGCTTTCTTT. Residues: CASSLQQQGEAFF.

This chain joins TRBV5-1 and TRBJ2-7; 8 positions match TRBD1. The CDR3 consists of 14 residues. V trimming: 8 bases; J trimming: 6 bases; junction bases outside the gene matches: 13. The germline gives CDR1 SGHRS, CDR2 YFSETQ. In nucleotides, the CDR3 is TGCGCCAGTAGGGCCGACATAGGACAGGGCGAGCAGTACTTC. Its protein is CASRADIGQGEQYF. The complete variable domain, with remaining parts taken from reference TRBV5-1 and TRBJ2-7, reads KAGVTQTPRYLIKTRGQQVTLSCSPISGHRSVSWYQQTPGQGLQFLFEYFSETQRNKGNFPGRFSGRQFSNSRSEMNVSTLELGDSALYLCASRADIGQGEQYFGPGTRLTVT.

CDR3 sequence (DNA): TGTGCCAGCAGGGGAGGGGGCACCAATCAGCCCCAGCATTTT. It translates to CASRGGGTNQPQHF. The J gene is TRBJ1-5, the V gene TRBV28; 7 bases fit TRBD1. The length of the CDR3 is 14 residues. CDR1 MDHEN and CDR2 SYDVKM come from the germline V gene. The V gene end was trimmed by 6 bases and the J gene end by 3 bases; junction bases not matched to a gene: 5.

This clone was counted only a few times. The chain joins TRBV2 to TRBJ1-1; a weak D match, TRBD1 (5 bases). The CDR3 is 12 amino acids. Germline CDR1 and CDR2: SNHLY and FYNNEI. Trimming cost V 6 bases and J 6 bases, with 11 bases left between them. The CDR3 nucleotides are TGTGCCAGCAGCACAGGTTTGCCTGAAGCTTTCTTT. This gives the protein CASSTGLPEAFF.

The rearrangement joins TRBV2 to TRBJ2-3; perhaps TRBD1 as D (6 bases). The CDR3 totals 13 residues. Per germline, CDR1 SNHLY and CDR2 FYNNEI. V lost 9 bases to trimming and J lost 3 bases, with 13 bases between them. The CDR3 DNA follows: TGTGCCAGTAACGGACAGAGAACAGATACGCAGTATTTT. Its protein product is CASNGQRTDTQYF.

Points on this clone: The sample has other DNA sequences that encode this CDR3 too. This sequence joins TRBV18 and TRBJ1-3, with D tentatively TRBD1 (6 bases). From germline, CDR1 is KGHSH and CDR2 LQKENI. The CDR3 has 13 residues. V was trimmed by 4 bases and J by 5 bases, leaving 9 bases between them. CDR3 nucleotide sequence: TGTGCCAGCTCACAGGGGGAGAGAAACACCATATATTTT. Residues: CASSQGERNTIYF.

DNA of the CDR3: TGTGCCACCCTACAGGGAATCACAGATACGCAGTATTTT. Its protein product is CATLQGITDTQYF. The chain links TRBV10-3 to TRBJ2-3, with TRBD1 as a possible D gene (6 bases). This CDR3 spans 13 amino acids. The V end lost 10 bases, the J end lost 2 bases, and 13 bases lay between the germline ends. Germline values: CDR1 ENHRY, CDR2 SYGVKD.

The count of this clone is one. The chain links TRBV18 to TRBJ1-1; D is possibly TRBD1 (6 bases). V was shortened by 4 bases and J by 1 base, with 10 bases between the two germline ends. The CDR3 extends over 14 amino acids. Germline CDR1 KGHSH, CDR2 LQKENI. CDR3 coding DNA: TGTGCCAGCTCACGACAGGAACCGAACACTGAAGCTTTCTTT. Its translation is CASSRQEPNTEAFF. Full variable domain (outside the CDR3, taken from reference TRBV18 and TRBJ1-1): NAGVMQNPRHLVRRRGQEARLRCSPMKGHSHVYWYRQLPEEGLKFMVYLQKENIIDESGMPKERFSAEFPKEGPSILRIQQVVRGDSAAYFCASSRQEPNTEAFFGQGTRLTVV.

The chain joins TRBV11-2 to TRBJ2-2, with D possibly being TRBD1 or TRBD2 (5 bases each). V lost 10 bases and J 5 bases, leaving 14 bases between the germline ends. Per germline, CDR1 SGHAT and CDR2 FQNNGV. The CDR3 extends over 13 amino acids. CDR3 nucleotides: TGTGCCACCGGGGCAGGGTGGACCGGGGAGCTGTTTTTT. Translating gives CATGAGWTGELFF.

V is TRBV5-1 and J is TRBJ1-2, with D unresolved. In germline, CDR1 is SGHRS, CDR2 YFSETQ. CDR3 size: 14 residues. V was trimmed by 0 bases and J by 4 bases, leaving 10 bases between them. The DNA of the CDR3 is TGCGCCAGCAGCTTGGTGAGTCAAGGCTATGGCTACACCTTC. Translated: CASSLVSQGYGYTF.

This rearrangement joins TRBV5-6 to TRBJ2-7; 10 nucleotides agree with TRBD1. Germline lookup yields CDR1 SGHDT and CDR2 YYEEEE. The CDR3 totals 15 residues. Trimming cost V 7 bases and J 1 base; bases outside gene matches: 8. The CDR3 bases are TGTGCCAGCCAAGCCACGGACAGGGGGTCCTACGAGCAGTACTTC. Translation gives CASQATDRGSYEQYF.

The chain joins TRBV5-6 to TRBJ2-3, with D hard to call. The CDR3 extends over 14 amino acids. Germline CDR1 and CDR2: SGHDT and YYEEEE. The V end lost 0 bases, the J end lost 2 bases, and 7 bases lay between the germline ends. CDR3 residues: CASSLGLPTDTQYF. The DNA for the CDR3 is TGTGCCAGCAGCTTGGGGTTACCCACAGATACGCAGTATTTT.

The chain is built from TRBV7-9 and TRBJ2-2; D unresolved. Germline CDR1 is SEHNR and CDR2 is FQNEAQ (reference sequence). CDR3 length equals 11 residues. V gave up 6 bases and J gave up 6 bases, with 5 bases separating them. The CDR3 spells CASSPPGELFF. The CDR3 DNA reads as TGTGCCAGCAGTCCGCCCGGGGAGCTGTTTTTT.

This CDR3 reads CASRRARNEQYF. Here the CDR3 DNA reads TGTGCCAGCAGGCGGGCGCGGAACGAGCAGTACTTC. This rearrangement joins TRBV25-1 to TRBJ2-7; D is perhaps TRBD2 (5 bases). The germline CDR1 and CDR2 sequences are MGHDK and SYGVNS. V was trimmed by 6 bases and J by 5 bases, leaving 11 bases between them. The CDR3 consists of 12 residues.

This CDR3 reads CAISENIGREGNQPQHF. The CDR3 coding sequence is TGTGCCATCAGTGAGAATATCGGCAGGGAGGGCAATCAGCCCCAGCATTTT. V is TRBV10-3 and J is TRBJ1-5, with D tentatively TRBD1 (5 bases). CDR1 is ENHRY, CDR2 SYGVKD, per germline. With 2 bases removed from V and 2 bases from J, the gap between germline ends came to 16 bases. The CDR3 sequence is 17 residues long.

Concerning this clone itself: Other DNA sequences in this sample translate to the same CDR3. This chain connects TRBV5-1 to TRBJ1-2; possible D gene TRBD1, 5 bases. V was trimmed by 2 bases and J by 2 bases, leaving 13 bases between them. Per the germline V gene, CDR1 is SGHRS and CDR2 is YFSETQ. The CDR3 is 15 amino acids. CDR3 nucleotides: TGCGCCAGCAGCTTATCAGGGCAAGGCAACTATGGCTACACCTTC. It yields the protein CASSLSGQGNYGYTF.

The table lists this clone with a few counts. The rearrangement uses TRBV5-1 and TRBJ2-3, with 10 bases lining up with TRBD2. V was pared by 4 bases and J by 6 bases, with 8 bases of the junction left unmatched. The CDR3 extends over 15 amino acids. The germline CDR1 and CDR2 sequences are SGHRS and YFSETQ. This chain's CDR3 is CASSTGTSVPDTQYF. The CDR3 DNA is TGCGCCAGCAGCACCGGGACTAGCGTTCCGGATACGCAGTATTTT.